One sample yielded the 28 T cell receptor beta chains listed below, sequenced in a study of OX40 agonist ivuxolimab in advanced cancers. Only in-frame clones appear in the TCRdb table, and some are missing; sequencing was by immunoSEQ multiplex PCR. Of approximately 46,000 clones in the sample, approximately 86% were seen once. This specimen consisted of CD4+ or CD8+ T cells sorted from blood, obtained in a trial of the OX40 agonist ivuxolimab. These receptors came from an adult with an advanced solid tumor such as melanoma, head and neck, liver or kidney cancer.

The CDR3 sequence: CAGSGGVYGYTF. DNA of the CDR3: TGTGCCGGTTCAGGGGGTGTCTATGGCTACACCTTC. The chain carries TRBV7-9 and TRBJ1-2; the match to TRBD1 covers 7 bases. CDR1 is SEHNR and CDR2 is FQNEAQ in the germline V gene (reference sequence). This CDR3 is 12 amino acids long. V was pared by 11 bases and J by 4 bases, with 7 bases of the junction left unmatched.

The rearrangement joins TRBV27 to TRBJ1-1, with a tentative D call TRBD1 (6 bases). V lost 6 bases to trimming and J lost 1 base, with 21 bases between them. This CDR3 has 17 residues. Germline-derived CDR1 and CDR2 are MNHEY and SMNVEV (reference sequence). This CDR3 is CASSRLSRGAGNTEAFF. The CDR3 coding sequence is TGTGCCAGCAGCCGCTTGTCTCGGGGGGCCGGGAACACTGAAGCTTTCTTT.

This CDR3 is CASRIAVRSYNEQFF. The DNA for the CDR3 is TGTGCCAGCCGGATAGCTGTTCGCTCCTACAATGAGCAGTTCTTC. The gene calls are TRBV21-1 and TRBJ2-1; the tabulated D call, TRBD2, remains unverified against the DNA. TRBV21-1 is shown as a pseudogene. The CDR3 length is 15 residues.

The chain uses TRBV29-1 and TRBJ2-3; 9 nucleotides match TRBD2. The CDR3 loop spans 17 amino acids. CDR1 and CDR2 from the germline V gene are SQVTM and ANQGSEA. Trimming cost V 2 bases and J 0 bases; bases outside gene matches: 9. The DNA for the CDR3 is TGCAGCGTTGAACCCGGAATAGCGGGGGTTAGCACAGATACGCAGTATTTT. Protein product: CSVEPGIAGVSTDTQYF.

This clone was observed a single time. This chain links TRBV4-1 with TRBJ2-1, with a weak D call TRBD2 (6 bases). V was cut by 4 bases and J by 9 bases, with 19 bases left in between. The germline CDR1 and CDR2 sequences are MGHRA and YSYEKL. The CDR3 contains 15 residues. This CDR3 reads CASSPRGLPGREQFF. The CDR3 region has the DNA TGCGCCAGCAGCCCTCGGGGACTGCCCGGACGTGAGCAGTTCTTC.

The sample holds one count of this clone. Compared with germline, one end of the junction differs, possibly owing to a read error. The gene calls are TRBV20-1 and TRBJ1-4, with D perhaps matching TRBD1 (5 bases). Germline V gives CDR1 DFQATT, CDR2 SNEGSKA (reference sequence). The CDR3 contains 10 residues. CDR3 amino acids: CSEPPGDVVF. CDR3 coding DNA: TGCAGTGAGCCCCCTGGGGACGTCGTTTTT.

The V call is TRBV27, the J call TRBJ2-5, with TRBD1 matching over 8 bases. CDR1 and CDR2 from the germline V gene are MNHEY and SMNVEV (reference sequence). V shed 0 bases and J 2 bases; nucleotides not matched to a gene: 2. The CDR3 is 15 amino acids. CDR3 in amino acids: CASSLSDRAQETQYF. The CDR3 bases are TGTGCCAGCAGTTTATCGGACAGGGCGCAAGAGACCCAGTACTTC.

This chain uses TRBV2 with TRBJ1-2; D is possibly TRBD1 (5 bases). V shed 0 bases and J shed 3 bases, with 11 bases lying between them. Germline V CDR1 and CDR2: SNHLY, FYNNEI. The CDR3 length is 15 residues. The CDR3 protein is CASSEATGGDYGYTF. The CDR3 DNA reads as TGTGCCAGCAGTGAAGCGACGGGGGGGGACTATGGCTACACCTTC.

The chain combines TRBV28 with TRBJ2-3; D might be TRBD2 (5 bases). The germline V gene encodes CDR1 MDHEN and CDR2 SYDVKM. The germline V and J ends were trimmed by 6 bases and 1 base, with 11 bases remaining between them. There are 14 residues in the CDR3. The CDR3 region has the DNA TGTGCCAGCAGGGCGGGTGGGCGCACAGATACGCAGTATTTT. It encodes CASRAGGRTDTQYF.

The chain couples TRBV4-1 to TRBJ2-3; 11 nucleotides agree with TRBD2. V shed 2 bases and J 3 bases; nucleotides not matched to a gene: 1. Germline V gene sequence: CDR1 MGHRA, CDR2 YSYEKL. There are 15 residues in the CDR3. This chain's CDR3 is CASSQLAGGTDTQYF. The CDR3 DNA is TGCGCCAGCAGCCAACTAGCGGGGGGTACAGATACGCAGTATTTT.

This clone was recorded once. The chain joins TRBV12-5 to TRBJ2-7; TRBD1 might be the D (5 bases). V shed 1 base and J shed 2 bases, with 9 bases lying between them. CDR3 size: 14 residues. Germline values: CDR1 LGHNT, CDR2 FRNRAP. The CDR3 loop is CASGLAGLPYEQYF. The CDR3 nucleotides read TGTGCTAGTGGTTTGGCAGGGCTCCCCTACGAGCAGTACTTC. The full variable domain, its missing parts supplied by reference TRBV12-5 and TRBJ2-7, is DARVTQTPRHKVTEMGQEVTMRCQPILGHNTVFWYRQTMMQGLELLAYFRNRAPLDDSGMPKDRFSAEMPDATLATLKIQPSEPRDSAVYFCASGLAGLPYEQYFGPGTRLTVT.

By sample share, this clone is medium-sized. The CDR3 protein is CASSEAGRETQYF. CDR3 DNA: TGCGCCAGCTCCGAGGCAGGGAGAGAGACCCAGTACTTC. The V gene is TRBV4-1, the J gene TRBJ2-5; D could derive from TRBD1 or TRBD2 (5 bases each). Between the trimmed V and J ends, which lost 8 bases and 4 bases, there was a span of 14 bases. In germline, CDR1 is MGHRA, CDR2 YSYEKL. The CDR3 is made up of 13 amino acids.

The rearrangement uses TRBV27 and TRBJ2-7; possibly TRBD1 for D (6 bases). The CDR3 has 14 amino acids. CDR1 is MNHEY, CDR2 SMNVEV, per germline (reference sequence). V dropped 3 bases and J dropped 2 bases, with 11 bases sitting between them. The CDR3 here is CASSLQGTPYEQYF. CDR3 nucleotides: TGTGCCAGCAGTTTGCAGGGGACCCCCTACGAGCAGTACTTC.

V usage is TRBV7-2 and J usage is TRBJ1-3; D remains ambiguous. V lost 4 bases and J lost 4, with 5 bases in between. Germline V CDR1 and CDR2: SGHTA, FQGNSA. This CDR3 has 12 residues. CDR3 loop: CASSSPGNTIYF. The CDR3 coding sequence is TGTGCCAGCAGCTCTCCCGGAAACACCATATATTTT.

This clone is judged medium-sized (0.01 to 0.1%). CDR3 DNA sequence: TGTGCCAGCAGCCGACACCGTACCGGGCACCTGGGGGATCAGCCCCAGCATTTT. Residues: CASSRHRTGHLGDQPQHF. V gene TRBV28 combines with J gene TRBJ1-5; D might be TRBD1 (5 bases). In germline, CDR1 is MDHEN, CDR2 SYDVKM. This CDR3 region has 18 residues. V was shortened by 6 bases and J by 5 bases, with 26 bases between the two germline ends.

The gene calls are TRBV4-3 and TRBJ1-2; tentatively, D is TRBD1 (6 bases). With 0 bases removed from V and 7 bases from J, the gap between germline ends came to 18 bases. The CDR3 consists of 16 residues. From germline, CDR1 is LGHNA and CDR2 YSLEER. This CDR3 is CASSQDNGGGLAGYTF. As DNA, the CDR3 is TGCGCCAGCAGCCAAGATAACGGGGGGGGCTTAGCTGGCTACACCTTC.

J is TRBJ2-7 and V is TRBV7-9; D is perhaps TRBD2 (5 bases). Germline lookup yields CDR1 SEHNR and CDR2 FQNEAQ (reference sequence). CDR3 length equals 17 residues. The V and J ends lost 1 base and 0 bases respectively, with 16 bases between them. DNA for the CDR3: TGTGCCAGCAGCTTAGTCCGAACGACCGGGAACTCCTACGAGCAGTACTTC. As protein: CASSLVRTTGNSYEQYF. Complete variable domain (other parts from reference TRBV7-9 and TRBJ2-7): DTGVSQNPRHKITKRGQNVTFRCDPISEHNRLYWYRQTLGQGPEFLTYFQNEAQLEKSRLLSDRFSAERPKGSFSTLEIQRTEQGDSAMYLCASSLVRTTGNSYEQYFGPGTRLTVT.

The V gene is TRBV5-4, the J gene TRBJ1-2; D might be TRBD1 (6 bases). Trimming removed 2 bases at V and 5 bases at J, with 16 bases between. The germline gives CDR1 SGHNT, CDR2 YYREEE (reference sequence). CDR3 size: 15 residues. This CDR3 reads CASSFGGLPFYGYTF. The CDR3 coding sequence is TGTGCCAGCAGCTTTGGGGGCTTACCCTTTTATGGCTACACCTTC.

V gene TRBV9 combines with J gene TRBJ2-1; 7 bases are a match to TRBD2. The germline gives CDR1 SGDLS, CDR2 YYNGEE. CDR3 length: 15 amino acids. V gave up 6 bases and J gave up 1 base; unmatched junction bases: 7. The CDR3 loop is CASTRSGESYNEQFF. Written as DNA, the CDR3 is TGTGCCAGCACCAGAAGCGGGGAGTCCTACAATGAGCAGTTCTTC.

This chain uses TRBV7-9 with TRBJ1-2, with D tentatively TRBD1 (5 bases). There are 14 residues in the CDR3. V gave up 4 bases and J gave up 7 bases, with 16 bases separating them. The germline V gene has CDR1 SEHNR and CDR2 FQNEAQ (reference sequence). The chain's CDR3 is CASSSGSTSSGYTF. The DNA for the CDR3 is TGTGCCAGCAGCTCAGGGTCCACCTCCTCTGGCTACACCTTC.

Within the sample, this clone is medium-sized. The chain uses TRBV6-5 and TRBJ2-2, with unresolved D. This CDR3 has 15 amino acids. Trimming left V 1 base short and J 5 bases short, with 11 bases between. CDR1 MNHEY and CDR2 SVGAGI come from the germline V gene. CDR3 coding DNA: TGTGCCAGCAGTTACTTTGCCGCTGCAACCGGGGAGCTGTTTTTT. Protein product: CASSYFAAATGELFF.

The CDR3, as DNA: TGTGCCAGCTCCACGTGGGGAGACAGTTATCAGCCCCAGCATTTT. Residues: CASSTWGDSYQPQHF. This sequence joins TRBV27 and TRBJ1-5; TRBD1 might be the D (5 bases). CDR3 length: 15 residues. V dropped 8 bases and J dropped 5 bases, with 19 bases sitting between them. The germline V gene has CDR1 MNHEY and CDR2 SMNVEV (reference sequence).

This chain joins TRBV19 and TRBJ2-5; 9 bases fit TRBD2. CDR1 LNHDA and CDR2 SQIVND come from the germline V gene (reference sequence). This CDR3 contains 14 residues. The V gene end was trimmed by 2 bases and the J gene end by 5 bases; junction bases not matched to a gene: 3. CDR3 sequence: CASSIKREVETQYF. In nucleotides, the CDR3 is TGTGCCAGTAGTATAAAGCGGGAGGTGGAGACCCAGTACTTC. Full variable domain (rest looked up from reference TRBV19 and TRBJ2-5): DGGITQSPKYLFRKEGQNVTLSCEQNLNHDAMYWYRQDPGQGLRLIYYSQIVNDFQKGDIAEGYSVSREKKESFPLTVTSAQKNPTAFYLCASSIKREVETQYFGPGTRLLVL.

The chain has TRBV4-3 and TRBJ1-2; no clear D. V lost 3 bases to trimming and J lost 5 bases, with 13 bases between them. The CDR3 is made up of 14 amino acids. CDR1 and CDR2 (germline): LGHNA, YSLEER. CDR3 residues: CASSHEGSGYGYTF. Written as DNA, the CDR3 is TGCGCCAGCAGCCATGAGGGTAGTGGGTATGGCTACACCTTC.

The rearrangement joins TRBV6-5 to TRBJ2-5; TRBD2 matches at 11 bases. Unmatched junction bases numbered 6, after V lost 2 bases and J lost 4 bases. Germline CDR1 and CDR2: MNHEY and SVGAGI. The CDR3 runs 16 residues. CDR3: CASSYPGTSGGETQYF. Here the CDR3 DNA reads TGTGCCAGCAGTTACCCAGGGACTAGCGGTGGAGAGACCCAGTACTTC.

This CDR3 reads CASSPTLRVTPYEQYF. Here the CDR3 DNA reads TGTGCCAGCAGCCCGACCTTAAGGGTTACGCCCTACGAGCAGTACTTC. The chain joins TRBV12-1 to TRBJ2-7. TRBV12-1 is a pseudogene segment. This CDR3 has 16 amino acids.

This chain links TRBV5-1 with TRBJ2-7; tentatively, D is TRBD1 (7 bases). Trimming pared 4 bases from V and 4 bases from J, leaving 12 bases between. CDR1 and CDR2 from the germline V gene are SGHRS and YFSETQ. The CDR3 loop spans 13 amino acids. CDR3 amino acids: CASSMTGTYEQYF. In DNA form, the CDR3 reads TGCGCCAGCAGCATGACAGGGACTTACGAGCAGTACTTC.

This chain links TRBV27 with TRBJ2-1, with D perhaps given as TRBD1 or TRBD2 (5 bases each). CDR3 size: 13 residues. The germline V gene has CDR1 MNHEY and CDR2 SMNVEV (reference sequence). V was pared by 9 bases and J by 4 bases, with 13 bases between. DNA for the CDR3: TGTGCCAGTACGGGACGGTTGTACAATGAGCAGTTCTTC. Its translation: CASTGRLYNEQFF.